Each of the 9 T cell receptor beta chains below was sequenced from the same sample in a study of blood T cells in healthy people across ages. Next came a second PCR, run for roughly 6 to 11 cycles, which used a sample-barcoded 5' primer along with a J-beta primer mix. TCRdb redid the calling of the 5' RACE reads with MiXCR, one entry per CDR3 protein. The sample lists around 320,000 distinct CDR3 sequences, around 30% occurring once. Sequences were obtained from blood. The receptors stem from a woman in her 70s in good health.

To note about this clonotype: Its ends do not fully match the called genes, so a read error is possible. The J gene is TRBJ1-1, the V gene TRBV29-1; D is possibly TRBD1 (5 bases). The V gene's germline CDR1 is SQVTM and CDR2 ANQGSEA. The CDR3 has 13 residues. DNA for the CDR3: TGCAGCGTTGACCAGGGAAAGAACACTGAGGCTTTCTTT. This codes for CSVDQGKNTEAFF.

In nucleotides, the CDR3 is TGCAGTGCTAGAGGGCTCACTAGCGGGGACTCCTACGAGCAGTACTTC. Its protein is CSARGLTSGDSYEQYF. This chain connects TRBV20-1 to TRBJ2-7, with 10 positions matching TRBD2. J was trimmed by 0 bases and V by 1 base; bases with no gene match: 6. The CDR3 covers 16 residues. CDR1 DFQATT and CDR2 SNEGSKA come from the germline V gene (reference sequence).

This clonotype turned up a few times. The rearrangement joins TRBV28 to TRBJ2-2, with 9 bases that match TRBD2. Germline assignment: CDR1 MDHEN and CDR2 SYDVKM. The junction had 1 base not matched to a gene; V was cut back by 3 bases and J by 5 bases. The CDR3 is 14 amino acids. The CDR3, as DNA: TGTGCCAGCAGTTTCGGACTAGCGACCGGGGAGCTGTTTTTT. It encodes CASSFGLATGELFF.

This clonotype was found a few times. The genes are TRBV6-5 and TRBJ2-5; no clear D gene. The closer fit of TRBJ2-7 to the DNA end suggests the J call may be wrong. The CDR3 runs to 14 residues. CDR1 is MNHEY and CDR2 is SVGAGI in the germline V gene. For the CDR3, the DNA is TGTGCCAGCACCTACCGGAGAGGTAGCTACGAGCAGTACTTC. Residues: CASTYRRGSYEQYF.

This clonotype was seen a few times. The chain has TRBV21-1 and TRBJ2-7; the table calls TRBD1, which could not be checked here. TRBV21-1 corresponds to a pseudogene. The CDR3 is 17 amino acids. The CDR3 coding sequence is TGTGCCAGCAGCAAAGAAGGAGGAGACACGGGATCCTACGAGCAGTACTTC. The encoded protein is CASSKEGGDTGSYEQYF.

The genes are TRBV5-5 and TRBJ2-5, with 7 bases lining up with TRBD2. CDR3 length: 15 amino acids. V lost 2 bases to trimming and J lost 7 bases; unmatched junction nucleotides: 11. Germline V gene data show CDR1 as SGHKS and CDR2 as YYEKEE (reference sequence). CDR3 residues: CASSFWEGLSGTQYF. The CDR3 region has the DNA TGTGCCAGCAGCTTCTGGGAGGGACTTTCGGGGACCCAGTACTTC.

This clonotype was seen a few times. This chain connects TRBV20-1 to TRBJ1-6; D gene ambiguous. This CDR3 comprises 16 residues. V shed 6 bases and J shed 0 bases, with 15 bases lying between them. The germline V gene has CDR1 DFQATT and CDR2 SNEGSKA (reference sequence). The CDR3 coding sequence is TGCAGTGCCCTCGAGACACTGAGCTCCTATAATTCACCCCTCCACTTT. Its translation: CSALETLSSYNSPLHF.

Only a few counts were recorded for this clonotype. The chain couples TRBV2 to TRBJ2-1; D is undetermined. CDR3 length: 11 amino acids. Looked up from germline, CDR1 is SNHLY and CDR2 is FYNNEI. Trimming stripped 6 bases from V and 13 bases from J, with 13 bases between. In nucleotides, the CDR3 is TGTGCCAGCAGGGCACAGCTGGCCCAGTTCTTC. It codes for CASRAQLAQFF.

In its sample, this clonotype was seen a few times. The J gene is TRBJ1-6, the V gene TRBV5-1; 8 nucleotides match TRBD1. This CDR3 is built from 15 residues. V lost 0 bases and J lost 9; bases outside the gene matches: 5. Germline lookup yields CDR1 SGHRS and CDR2 YFSETQ. DNA of the CDR3: TGCGCCAGCAGCTTGGACCGGACAGGGCCTTCACCCCTCCACTTT. Its protein product is CASSLDRTGPSPLHF.